This TCR beta chain is drawn from a study of blood T cells in healthy people across ages. The CDR3 runs 16 residues. The J segment lost 1 base and the V segment lost 11 bases, leaving 13 bases of the junction unmatched. Then a second PCR, running roughly 7 to 11 cycles, was carried out with a sample-barcoded 5' primer and a J-beta primer mix. Each CDR3 protein is one row after TCRdb ran MiXCR on the 5' RACE reads. The repertoire holds roughly 700,000 distinct CDR3 sequences, with roughly 25% as singletons. This clonotype came up a few times. No antigen is known for it. Study-wide findings and caveats: Strong correlation was found linking TCR beta diversity to naive T cell percentage.

These data are also associated with another study on T cells of mothers and their children.

The TCR was taken from a boy between 5 and 17 years old in good health. The specimen was blood. The chain has TRBV12-3 or TRBV12-4 and TRBJ2-2; 7 nucleotides align to TRBD1. CDR3 nucleotide sequence: TGTGCCTACTCTAAGAGGGGGCGATGGAACACCGGGGAGCTGTTTTTT. It yields the protein CAYSKRGRWNTGELFF.